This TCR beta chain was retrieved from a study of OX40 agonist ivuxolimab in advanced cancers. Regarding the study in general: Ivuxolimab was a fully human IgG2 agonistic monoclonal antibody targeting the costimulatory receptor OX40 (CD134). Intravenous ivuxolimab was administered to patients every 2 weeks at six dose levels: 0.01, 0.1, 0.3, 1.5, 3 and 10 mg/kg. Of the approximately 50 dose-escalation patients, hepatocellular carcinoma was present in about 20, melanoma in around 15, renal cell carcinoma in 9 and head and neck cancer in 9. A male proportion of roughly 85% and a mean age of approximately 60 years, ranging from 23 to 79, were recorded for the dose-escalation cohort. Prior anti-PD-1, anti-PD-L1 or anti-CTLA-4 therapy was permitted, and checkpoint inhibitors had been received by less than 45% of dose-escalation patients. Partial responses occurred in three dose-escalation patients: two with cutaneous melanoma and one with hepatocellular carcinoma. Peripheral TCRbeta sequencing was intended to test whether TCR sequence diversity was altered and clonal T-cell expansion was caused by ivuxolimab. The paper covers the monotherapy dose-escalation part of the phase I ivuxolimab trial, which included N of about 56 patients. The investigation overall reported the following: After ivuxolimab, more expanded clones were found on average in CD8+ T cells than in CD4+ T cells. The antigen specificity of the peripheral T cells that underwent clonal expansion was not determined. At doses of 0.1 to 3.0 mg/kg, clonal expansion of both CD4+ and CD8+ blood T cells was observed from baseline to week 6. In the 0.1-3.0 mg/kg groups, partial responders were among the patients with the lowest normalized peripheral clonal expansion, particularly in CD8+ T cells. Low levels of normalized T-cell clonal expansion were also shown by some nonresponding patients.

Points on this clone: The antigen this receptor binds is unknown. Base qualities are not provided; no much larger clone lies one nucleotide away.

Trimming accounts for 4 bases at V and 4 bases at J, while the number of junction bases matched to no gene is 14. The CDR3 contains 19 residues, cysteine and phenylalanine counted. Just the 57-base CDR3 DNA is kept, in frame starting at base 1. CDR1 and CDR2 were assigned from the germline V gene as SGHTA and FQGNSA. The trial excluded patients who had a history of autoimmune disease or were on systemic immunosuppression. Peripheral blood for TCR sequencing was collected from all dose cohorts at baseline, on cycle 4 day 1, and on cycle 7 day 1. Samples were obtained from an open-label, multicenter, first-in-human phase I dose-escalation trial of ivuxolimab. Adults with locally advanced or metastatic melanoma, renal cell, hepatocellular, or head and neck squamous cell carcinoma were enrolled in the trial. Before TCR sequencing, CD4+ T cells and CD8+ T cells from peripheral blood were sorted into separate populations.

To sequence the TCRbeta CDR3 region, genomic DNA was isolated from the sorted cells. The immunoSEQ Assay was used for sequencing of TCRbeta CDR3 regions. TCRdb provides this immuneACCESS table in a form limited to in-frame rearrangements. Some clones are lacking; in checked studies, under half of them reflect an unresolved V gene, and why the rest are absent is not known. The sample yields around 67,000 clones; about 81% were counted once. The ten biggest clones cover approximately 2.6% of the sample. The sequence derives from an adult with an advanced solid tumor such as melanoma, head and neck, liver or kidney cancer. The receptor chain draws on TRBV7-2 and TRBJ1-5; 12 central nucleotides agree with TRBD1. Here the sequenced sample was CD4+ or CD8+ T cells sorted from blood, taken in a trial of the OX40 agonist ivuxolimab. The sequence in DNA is TGTGCCAGCAGCTCCCGTCCCGGGACAGGGGGCGACTTTAATCAGCCCCAGCATTTT. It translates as CASSSRPGTGGDFNQPQHF.